This T cell receptor (beta chain) was sequenced during a study of beta chain features in type 1 diabetes. Findings and caveats of the study: Type 1 diabetes patients had moderately but significantly shorter TCRB CDR3s in all four CD4+ subsets.

Of the isolated RNA, all was reverse transcribed, and so the sequenced material was expressed TCRB transcripts. TCRdb's table, derived via immunoSEQ multiplex PCR, lists solely in-frame clones and lacks some. The profile shows 600,000 to 700,000 clones, under 15% of them singletons. This clone showed up just a few times. Its antigen is as yet unknown. The ends were cut back, 0 bases at V and 3 bases at J, with 6 bases in the middle. CDR3 length equals 13 residues. The germline CDR1 and CDR2 sequences are SGHTA and FQGNSA. The TCR comes from a young man with type 1 diabetes. Specimen: naive CD4+ T cells from blood. The rearrangement joins TRBV7-2 to TRBJ2-7; D possibly corresponds to TRBD1 (5 bases). This chain's CDR3 is CASSLAGDYEQYF. The CDR3, as DNA: TGTGCCAGCAGCTTAGCAGGGGACTACGAGCAGTACTTC.